A single sample is the source of the 2 T cell receptor beta chains below, sequenced in a study of T cell responses to AZD1222 COVID-19 vaccine. Here immunoSEQ multiplex PCR was the method, and the copy in TCRdb shows in-frame clones only, minus some. The sample has around 220,000 clones; approximately 94% are singletons. The sample in question was peripheral blood, obtained 28 days after the second dose of the MenACWY control vaccine. The receptors stem from an adult who received the MenACWY meningococcal vaccine as a control.

The chain carries TRBV11-2 and TRBJ2-7; D is perhaps TRBD1 or TRBD2 (5 bases each). The CDR3 has 15 residues. V was trimmed by 0 bases and J by 5 bases, leaving 14 bases between them. Germline V lookup: CDR1 SGHAT, CDR2 FQNNGV. The CDR3 coding sequence is TGTGCCAGCAGCTTAGACTACAGGCCGCGGGACGAGCAGTACTTC. Translating it yields CASSLDYRPRDEQYF.

V is TRBV7-3 and J is TRBJ2-5; possibly TRBD1 or TRBD2 for D (5 bases each). The germline CDR1 and CDR2 sequences are SGHTA and FQGTGA. This CDR3 spans 15 amino acids. Trimming removed 4 bases from V and 3 bases from J, with 15 bases in between. This chain's CDR3 is CASSSGPTSKETQYF. The CDR3 region has the DNA TGTGCCAGCAGCTCGGGACCGACCAGTAAAGAGACCCAGTACTTC.